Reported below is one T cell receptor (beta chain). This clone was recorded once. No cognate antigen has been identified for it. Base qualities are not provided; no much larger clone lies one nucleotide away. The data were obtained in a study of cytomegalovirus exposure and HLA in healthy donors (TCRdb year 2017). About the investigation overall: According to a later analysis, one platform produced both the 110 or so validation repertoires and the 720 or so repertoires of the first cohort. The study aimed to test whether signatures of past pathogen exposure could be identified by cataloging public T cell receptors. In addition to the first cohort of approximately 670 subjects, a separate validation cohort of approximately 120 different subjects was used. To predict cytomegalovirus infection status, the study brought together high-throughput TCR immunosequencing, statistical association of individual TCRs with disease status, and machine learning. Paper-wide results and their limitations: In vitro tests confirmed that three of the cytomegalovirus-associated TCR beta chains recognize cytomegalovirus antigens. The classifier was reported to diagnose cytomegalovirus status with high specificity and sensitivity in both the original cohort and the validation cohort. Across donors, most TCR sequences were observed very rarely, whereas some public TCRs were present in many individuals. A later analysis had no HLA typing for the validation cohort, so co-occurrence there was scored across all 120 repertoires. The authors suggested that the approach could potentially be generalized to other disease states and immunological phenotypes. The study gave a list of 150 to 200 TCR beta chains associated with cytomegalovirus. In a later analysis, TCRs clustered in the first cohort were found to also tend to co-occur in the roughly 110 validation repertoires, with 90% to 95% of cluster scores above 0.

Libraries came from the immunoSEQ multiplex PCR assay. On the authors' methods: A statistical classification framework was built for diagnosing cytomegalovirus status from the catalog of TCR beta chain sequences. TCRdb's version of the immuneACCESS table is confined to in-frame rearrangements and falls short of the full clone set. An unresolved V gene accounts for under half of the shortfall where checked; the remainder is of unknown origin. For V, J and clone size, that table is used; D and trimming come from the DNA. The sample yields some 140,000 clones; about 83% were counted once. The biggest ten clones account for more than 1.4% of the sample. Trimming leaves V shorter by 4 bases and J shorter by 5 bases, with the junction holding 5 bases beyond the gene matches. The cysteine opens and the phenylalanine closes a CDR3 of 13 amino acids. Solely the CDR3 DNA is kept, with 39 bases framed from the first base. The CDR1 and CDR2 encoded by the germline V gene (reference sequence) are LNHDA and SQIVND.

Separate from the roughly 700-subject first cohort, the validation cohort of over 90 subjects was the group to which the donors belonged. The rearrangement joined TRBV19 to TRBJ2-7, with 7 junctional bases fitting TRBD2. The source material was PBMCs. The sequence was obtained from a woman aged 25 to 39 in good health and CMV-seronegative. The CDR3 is CASSRGGFDEQYF. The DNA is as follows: TGTGCCAGTAGTAGGGGGGGTTTCGACGAGCAGTACTTC.